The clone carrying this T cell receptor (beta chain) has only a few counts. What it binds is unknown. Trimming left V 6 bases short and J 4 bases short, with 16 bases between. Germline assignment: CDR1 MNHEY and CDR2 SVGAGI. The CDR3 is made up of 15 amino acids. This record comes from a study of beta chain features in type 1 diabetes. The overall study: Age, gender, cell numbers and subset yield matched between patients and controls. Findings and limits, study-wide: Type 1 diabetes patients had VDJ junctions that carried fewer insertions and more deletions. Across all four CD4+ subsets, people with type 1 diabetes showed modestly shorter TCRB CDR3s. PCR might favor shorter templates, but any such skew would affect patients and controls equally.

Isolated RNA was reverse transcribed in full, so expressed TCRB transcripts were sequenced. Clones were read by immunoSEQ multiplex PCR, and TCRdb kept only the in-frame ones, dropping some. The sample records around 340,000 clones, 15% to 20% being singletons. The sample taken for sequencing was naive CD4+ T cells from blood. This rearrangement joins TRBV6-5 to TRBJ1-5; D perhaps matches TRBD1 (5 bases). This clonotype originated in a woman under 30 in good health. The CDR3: CASRSLDRENQPQHF. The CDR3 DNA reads TGTGCCAGCAGATCCCTCGACAGAGAGAATCAGCCCCAGCATTTT.